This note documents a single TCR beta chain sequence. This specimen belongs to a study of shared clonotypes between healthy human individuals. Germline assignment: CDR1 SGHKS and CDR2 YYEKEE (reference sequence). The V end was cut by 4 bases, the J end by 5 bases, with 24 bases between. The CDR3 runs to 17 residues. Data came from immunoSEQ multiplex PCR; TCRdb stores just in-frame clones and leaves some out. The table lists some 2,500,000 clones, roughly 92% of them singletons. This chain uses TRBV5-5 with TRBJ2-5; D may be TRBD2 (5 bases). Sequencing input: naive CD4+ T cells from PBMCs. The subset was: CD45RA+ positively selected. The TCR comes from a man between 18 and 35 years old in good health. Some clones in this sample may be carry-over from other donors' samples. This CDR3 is CASSPKTRLSFWETQYF. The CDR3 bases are TGTGCCAGCAGCCCCAAGACAAGACTATCCTTCTGGGAGACCCAGTACTTC.